This T cell receptor (beta chain) was recovered during a study of breast tumors, draining lymph nodes, adjacent tissues. Findings of the study overall: Compared with basal-like, luminal-like tumors shared significantly more repertoire with nontumor tissue.

On this clonotype itself: Its antigen is undetermined. A much larger clone differs from this one at a single base, so this may be a read error.

Samples came from axillary lymph nodes draining the breast cancer. This CDR3 has 12 amino acids. Germline V gives CDR1 SGHRS, CDR2 YFSETQ. TCRdb reprocessed the multiplex PCR reads via MiXCR and lists one record per CDR3 protein. The table shows 200,000 to 250,000 distinct CDR3 sequences, with under 40% occurring only once. The sample comprised axillary lymph node tissue. The genes are TRBV5-1 and TRBJ2-5, with 7 bases matching TRBD2. This clonotype was obtained from a female donor with breast cancer. Some clones in this sample may be carry-over from other donors' samples. This chain's CDR3 is CASSYGGETHYF. The CDR3 nucleotides read TGTGCCAGCAGCTATGGGGGGGAGACCCACTACTTC.